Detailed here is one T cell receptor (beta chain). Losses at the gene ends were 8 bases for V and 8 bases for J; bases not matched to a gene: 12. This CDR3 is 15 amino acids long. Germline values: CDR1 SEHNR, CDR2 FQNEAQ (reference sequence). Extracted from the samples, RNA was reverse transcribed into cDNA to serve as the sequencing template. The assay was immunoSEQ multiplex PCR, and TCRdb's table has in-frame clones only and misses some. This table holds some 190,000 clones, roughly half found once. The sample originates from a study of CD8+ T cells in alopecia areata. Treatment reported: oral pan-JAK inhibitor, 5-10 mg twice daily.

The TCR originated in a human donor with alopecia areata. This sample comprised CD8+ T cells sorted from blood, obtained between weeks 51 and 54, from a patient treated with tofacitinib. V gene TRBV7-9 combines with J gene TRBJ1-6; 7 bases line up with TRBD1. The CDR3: CASSGEGQADSPLHF. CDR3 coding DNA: TGTGCCAGCTCCGGCGAAGGACAGGCGGATTCACCCCTCCACTTT.